This TCR beta chain emerged from a study of T cell responses to AZD1222 COVID-19 vaccine. Whole-study findings and limits: It should be noted that donors were predominantly white British and more often female, and clonal diversity was possibly underestimated.

The protocol was immunoSEQ multiplex PCR, while the TCRdb copy is restricted to in-frame clones and leaves out a portion. In the table there are 100,000 to 120,000 clones, 81% of which are singletons. About this clone itself: Its target is unknown.

V gave up 3 bases and J gave up 6 bases; unmatched junction bases: 8. Germline V CDR1 and CDR2: SGDLS, YYNGEE. The CDR3 sequence is 15 residues long. The material was peripheral blood, obtained on day 0 of AZD1222 vaccination. This receptor was obtained from an adult in good health. The J gene is TRBJ2-7, the V gene TRBV9; the match to TRBD1 covers 11 bases. CDR3 DNA sequence: TGTGCCAGCAGCGAACTTGGGACAGGGGGTGGCGAGCAGTACTTC. Protein: CASSELGTGGGEQYF.